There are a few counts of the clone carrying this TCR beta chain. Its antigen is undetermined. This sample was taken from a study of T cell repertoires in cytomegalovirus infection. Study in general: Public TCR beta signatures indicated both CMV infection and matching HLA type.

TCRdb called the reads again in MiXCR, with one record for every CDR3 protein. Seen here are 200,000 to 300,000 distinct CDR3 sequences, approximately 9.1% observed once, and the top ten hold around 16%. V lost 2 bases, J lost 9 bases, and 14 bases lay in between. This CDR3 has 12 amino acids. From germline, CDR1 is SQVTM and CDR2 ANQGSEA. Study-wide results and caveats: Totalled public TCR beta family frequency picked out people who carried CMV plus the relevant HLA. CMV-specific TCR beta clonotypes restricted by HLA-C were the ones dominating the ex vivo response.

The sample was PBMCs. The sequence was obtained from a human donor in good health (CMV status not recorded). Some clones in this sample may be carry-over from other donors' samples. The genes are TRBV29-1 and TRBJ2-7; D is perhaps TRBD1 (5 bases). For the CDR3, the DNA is TGCAGCGTTGAACAGGGCCAATCAGTGCAGTACTTC. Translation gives CSVEQGQSVQYF.